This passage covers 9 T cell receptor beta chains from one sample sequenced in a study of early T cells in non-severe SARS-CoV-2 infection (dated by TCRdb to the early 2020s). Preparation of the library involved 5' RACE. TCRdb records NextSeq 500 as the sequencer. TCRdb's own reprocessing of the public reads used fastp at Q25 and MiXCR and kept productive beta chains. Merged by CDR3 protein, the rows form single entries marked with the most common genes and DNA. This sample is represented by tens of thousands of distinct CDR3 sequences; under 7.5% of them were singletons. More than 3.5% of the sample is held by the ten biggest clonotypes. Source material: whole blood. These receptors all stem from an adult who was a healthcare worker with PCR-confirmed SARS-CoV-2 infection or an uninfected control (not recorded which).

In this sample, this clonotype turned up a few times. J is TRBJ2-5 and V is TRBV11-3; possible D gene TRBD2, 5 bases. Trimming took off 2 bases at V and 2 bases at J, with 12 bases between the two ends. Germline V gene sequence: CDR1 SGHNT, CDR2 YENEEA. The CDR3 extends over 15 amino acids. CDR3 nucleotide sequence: TGTGCCAGCAGCTTACGGGGAACGAAGCAAGAGACCCAGTACTTC. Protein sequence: CASSLRGTKQETQYF. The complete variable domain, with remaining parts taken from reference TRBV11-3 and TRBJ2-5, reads EAGVVQSPRYKIIEKKQPVAFWCNPISGHNTLYWYLQNLGQGPELLIRYENEEAVDDSQLPKDRFSAERLKGVDSTLKIQPAELGDSAVYLCASSLRGTKQETQYFGPGTRLLVL.

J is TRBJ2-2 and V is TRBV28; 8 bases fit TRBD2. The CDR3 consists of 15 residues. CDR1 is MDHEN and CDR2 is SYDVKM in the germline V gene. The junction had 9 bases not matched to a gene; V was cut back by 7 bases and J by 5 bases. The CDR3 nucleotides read TGTGCCAGCAACGCCGGGGGGGCGCTGACCGGGGAGCTGTTTTTT. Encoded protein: CASNAGGALTGELFF.

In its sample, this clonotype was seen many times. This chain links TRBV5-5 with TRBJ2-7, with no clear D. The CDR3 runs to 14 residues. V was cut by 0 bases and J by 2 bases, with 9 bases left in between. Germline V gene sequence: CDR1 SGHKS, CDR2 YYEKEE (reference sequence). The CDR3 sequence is CASSLAPEAYEQYF. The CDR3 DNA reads TGTGCCAGCAGCTTGGCCCCCGAGGCCTACGAGCAGTACTTC.

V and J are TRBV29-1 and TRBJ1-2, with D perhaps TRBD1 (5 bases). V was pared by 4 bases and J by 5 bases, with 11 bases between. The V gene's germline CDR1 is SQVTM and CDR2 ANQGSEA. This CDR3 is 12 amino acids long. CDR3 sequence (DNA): TGCAGCGTTGGCAGGGAGGGGTATGGCTACACCTTC. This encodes CSVGREGYGYTF.

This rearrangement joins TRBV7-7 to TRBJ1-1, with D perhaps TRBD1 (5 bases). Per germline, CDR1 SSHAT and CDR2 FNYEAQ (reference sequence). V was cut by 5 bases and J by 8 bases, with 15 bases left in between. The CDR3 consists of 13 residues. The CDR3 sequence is CASSRLGAAEAFF. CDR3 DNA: TGTGCCAGCAGCCGACTAGGGGCAGCGGAAGCTTTCTTT.

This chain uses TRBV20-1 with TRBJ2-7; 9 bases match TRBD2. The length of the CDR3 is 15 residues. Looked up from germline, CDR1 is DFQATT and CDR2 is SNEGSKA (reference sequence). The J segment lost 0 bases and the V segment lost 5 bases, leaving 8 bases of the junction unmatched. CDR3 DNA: TGCAGTGCTCCTCGACTAGCGGAGAGCTCCTACGAGCAGTACTTC. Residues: CSAPRLAESSYEQYF.

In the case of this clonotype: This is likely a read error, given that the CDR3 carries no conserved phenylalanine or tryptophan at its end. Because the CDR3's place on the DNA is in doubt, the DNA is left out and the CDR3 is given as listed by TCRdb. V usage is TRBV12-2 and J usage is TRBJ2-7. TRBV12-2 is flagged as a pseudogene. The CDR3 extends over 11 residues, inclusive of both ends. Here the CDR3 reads CASRLTDEQYL.

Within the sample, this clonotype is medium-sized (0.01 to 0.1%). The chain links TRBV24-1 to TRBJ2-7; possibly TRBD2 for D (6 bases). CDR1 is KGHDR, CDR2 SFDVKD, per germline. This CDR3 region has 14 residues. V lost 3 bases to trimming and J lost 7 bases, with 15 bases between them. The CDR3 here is CATSDRISRGEQYF. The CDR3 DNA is TGTGCCACCAGTGATCGCATAAGCCGGGGGGAGCAGTACTTC.

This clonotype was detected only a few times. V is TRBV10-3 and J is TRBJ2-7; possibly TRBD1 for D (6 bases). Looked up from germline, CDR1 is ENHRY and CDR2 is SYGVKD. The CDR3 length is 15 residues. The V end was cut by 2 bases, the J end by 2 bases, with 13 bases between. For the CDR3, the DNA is TGTGCCATCAGTGAGGCGACAGGTCGGCCCTACGAGCAGTACTTC. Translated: CAISEATGRPYEQYF.